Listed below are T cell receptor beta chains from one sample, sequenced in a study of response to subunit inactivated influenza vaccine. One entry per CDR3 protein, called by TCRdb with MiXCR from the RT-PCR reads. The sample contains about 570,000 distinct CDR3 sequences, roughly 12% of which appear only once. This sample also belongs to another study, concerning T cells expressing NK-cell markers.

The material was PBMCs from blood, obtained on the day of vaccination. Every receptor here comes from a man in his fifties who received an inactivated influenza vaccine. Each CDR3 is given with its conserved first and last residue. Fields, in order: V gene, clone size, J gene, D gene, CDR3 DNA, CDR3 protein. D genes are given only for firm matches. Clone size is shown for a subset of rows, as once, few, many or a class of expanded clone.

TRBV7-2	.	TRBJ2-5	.	TGTGCCAGCAGCTTAACCCCTAGCCCTGAGACCCAGTACTTC	CASSLTPSPETQYF
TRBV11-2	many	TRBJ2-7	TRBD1	TGTGCCAGCAGCTTAGTGTACAGGGGCGGCTACGAGCAGTACTTC	CASSLVYRGGYEQYF
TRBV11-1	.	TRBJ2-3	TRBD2	TGTGCCAGCAAAGTCGGACTAGCCACAGATACGCAGTATTTT	CASKVGLATDTQYF
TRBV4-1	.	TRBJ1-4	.	TGCGCCAGCAGCCAAGATAGAGGTTTTGAAAAACTGTTTTTT	CASSQDRGFEKLFF
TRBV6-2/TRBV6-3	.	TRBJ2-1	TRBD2	TGTGCCAGCATAAATAGCGGGAGGGCGGGCGAGCAGTTCTTC	CASINSGRAGEQFF
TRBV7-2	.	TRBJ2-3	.	TGTGCCAGCAGCTCCGCTGGCGGGGGCCTTAGGCAGTATTTT	CASSSAGGGLRQYF
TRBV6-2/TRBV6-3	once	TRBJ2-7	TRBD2	TGTGCCAGCAGTTACGGAGGGAGCGGGGGGCTCACCTACGAGCAGTACTTC	CASSYGGSGGLTYEQYF
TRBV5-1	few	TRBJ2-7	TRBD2	TGCGCCAGCAGCTTGGAGGGGACTAACTACGAGCAGTACTTC	CASSLEGTNYEQYF
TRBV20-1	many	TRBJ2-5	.	TGCAGTGCTAGAAGGGGTCGAGAGACCCAGTACTTC	CSARRGRETQYF
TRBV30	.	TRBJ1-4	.	TGTGCCTGGAGTGCCCTATTCGCAACTAATGAAAAACTGTTTTTT	CAWSALFATNEKLFF
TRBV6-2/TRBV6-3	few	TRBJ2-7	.	TGTGCCAGCAGTTACTCGGAATACGAGCAGTACTTC	CASSYSEYEQYF
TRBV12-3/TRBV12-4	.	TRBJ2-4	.	TGTGCCAGCAGTTTTTTCGGGGCCAAAAACATTCAGTACTTC	CASSFFGAKNIQYF
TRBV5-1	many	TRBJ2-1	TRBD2	TGCGCCAGCAGCGGGGGGCCAGCGGGAGTGGTGAACAATGAGCAGTTCTTC	CASSGGPAGVVNNEQFF
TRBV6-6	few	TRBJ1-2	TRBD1	TGTGCCAGCAGTTATGTCCGGGACAGACTATCCTATGGCTACACCTTC	CASSYVRDRLSYGYTF
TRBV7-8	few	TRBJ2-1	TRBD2	TGTGCCAGCAGCCCCGGGACTAGCGGCCTGAGGGGTGAGCAGTTCTTC	CASSPGTSGLRGEQFF
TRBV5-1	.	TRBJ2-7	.	TGCGCCAGCAGCAAGGGAGTTAATAACGAGCAGTACTTC	CASSKGVNNEQYF
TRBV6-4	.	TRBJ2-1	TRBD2	TGTGCCAGCCGTCTGACTAGCGGGAGTTTCTCCTACAATGAGCAGTTCTTC	CASRLTSGSFSYNEQFF
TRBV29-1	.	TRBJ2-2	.	TGCAGCGTTGATTTGCGAAACACCGGGGAGCTGTTTTTT	CSVDLRNTGELFF
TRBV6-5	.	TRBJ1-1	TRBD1	TGTGCCAGCAGTTACGAAAGGACAGGGCGCACTGAAGCTTTCTTT	CASSYERTGRTEAFF
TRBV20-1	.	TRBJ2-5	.	TGCAGTGCTAGAGGACTCACATCTCAAGAGACCCAGTACTTC	CSARGLTSQETQYF
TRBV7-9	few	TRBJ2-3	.	TGTGCCAGCAGCTTAGGCGGCGTTTTGGGGGATACGCAGTATTTT	CASSLGGVLGDTQYF
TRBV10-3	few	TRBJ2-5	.	TGTGCCATCAGTGGTTTCAGGGGTAGGCAAGAGACCCAGTACTTC	CAISGFRGRQETQYF
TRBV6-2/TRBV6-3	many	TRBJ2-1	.	TGTGCCAGCAGCCCATACCGGGCCCGCGGGGAGTTCTTC	CASSPYRARGEFF
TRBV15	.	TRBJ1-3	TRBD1	TGTGCCACCAGCAGACCGGGACAGGGAAACACCATATATTTT	CATSRPGQGNTIYF
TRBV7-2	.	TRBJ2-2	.	TGTGCCAGCAGCTTAACCTCTATAGGGAACACCGGGGAGCTGTTTTTT	CASSLTSIGNTGELFF
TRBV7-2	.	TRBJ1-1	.	TGTGCCGCTACTGACTGGGGGGGCACTGAAGCTTTCTTT	CAATDWGGTEAFF
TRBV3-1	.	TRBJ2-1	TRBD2	TGTGCCAGCAGCCCCCGAGGTAGCGGGGGACCAAATGAGCAGTTCTTC	CASSPRGSGGPNEQFF
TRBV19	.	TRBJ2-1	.	TGTGCCAGTAGCCGATCCACGGGGAGCGCCTACAATGAGCAGTTCTTC	CASSRSTGSAYNEQFF
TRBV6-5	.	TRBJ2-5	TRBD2	TGTGCCAGCAGTTACACCGGGACTAGCGGTCAAGAGACCCAGTACTTC	CASSYTGTSGQETQYF
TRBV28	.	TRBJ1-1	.	TGTGCCAGCAGTCCGCCGGGGAGGGGATCTGAAGCTTTCTTT	CASSPPGRGSEAFF
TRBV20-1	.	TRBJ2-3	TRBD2	TGCAGTGCTAGAGATCTACTAGCGGGGGGCGGAAGCACAGATACGCAGTATTTT	CSARDLLAGGGSTDTQYF